The 14 T cell receptor beta chains in this list originate from one sample, sequenced in a study of beta chain features in type 1 diabetes. Study-wide results and limits: All four CD4+ subsets of Type 1 diabetes patients contained TCRB CDR3s that were moderately but significantly shorter.

Every bit of the isolated RNA underwent reverse transcription, so sequencing read expressed TCRB transcripts. This table comes from immunoSEQ multiplex PCR, and its TCRdb copy is limited to in-frame clones, with some not included. Of 300,000 to 450,000 clones in the sample, 8.5% to 10% are singletons; the top ten hold roughly 0.54%. The antigens these receptors bind are not known. Input material: central memory CD4+ T cells from blood. The receptors derive from a man between 25 and 39 years old with type 1 diabetes.

This clone was recorded a few times. The chain links TRBV4-2 to TRBJ2-3; tentatively, D is TRBD2 (6 bases). This CDR3 spans 16 amino acids. V was pared by 1 base and J by 1 base, with 12 bases between. CDR1 is LGHNA and CDR2 is YNFKEQ in the germline V gene. CDR3 amino acids: CASSQGNGGGTDTQYF. In nucleotides, the CDR3 is TGTGCCAGCAGCCAAGGTAACGGGGGTGGCACAGATACGCAGTATTTT.

CDR3 DNA: TGTGCCAGCAGCTTAAATTGGGGAAACACCGGGGAGCTGTTTTTT. Protein product: CASSLNWGNTGELFF. The V gene is TRBV7-2, the J gene TRBJ2-2, with D hard to call. The CDR3 loop spans 15 amino acids. Germline V gene lookup returns CDR1 SGHTA and CDR2 FQGNSA. The V gene lost 2 bases and the J gene lost 2 bases, with 9 bases spanning the gap.

This clone was counted many times. The V call is TRBV28, the J call TRBJ1-3; possible D gene TRBD1, 5 bases. Germline CDR1 reads MDHEN; CDR2 reads SYDVKM. Trimming left V 7 bases short and J 3 bases short, with 10 bases between. This CDR3 contains 13 residues. This CDR3 is CASTRDGGNTIYF. CDR3 nucleotides: TGTGCCAGCACCCGGGACGGTGGAAACACCATATATTTT.

This clone was recorded a few times. This chain joins TRBV6-6 and TRBJ1-1, with 9 bases aligning to TRBD1. The V segment lost 2 bases and the J segment 7 bases; nucleotides outside the gene matches: 5. Germline-derived CDR1 and CDR2 are MNHNY and SVGAGI (reference sequence). The CDR3 runs 14 residues. CDR3 loop: CASSYQPDRGEAFF. The CDR3 region has the DNA TGTGCCAGCAGTTACCAACCGGACAGGGGTGAAGCTTTCTTT.

This clone was seen more than once but under ten times. The chain is built from TRBV11-3 and TRBJ2-7; the D call may be TRBD1 or TRBD2 (5 bases each). The V end was cut by 1 base, the J end by 1 base, with 8 bases between. Germline CDR1 reads SGHNT; CDR2 reads YENEEA. The CDR3 is 14 amino acids. For the CDR3, the DNA is TGTGCCAGCAGCTTAGGGGACGGTTCCTACGAGCAGTACTTC. It is translated as CASSLGDGSYEQYF.

This clone was recorded at least ten times. The chain couples TRBV7-9 to TRBJ2-4; D possibly corresponds to TRBD1 (5 bases). This CDR3 region has 13 residues. Germline CDR1 and CDR2: SEHNR and FQNEAQ (reference sequence). Deletions cut 3 bases from V and 4 bases from J, with 7 bases between. CDR3 nucleotide sequence: TGTGCCAGCAGCTTGGACACGAAAAACATTCAGTACTTC. It specifies CASSLDTKNIQYF. The full variable domain, its missing parts supplied by reference TRBV7-9 and TRBJ2-4, is DTGVSQNPRHKITKRGQNVTFRCDPISEHNRLYWYRQTLGQGPEFLTYFQNEAQLEKSRLLSDRFSAERPKGSFSTLEIQRTEQGDSAMYLCASSLDTKNIQYFGAGTRLSVL.

This clone was found a few times. Other DNA sequences of this sample code for an identical CDR3. The chain links TRBV28 to TRBJ2-5; TRBD1 or TRBD2 may be the D gene (5 bases each). CDR1 is MDHEN and CDR2 is SYDVKM in the germline V gene. Deletions cut 3 bases from V and 5 bases from J, with 13 bases between. This CDR3 has 14 residues. In nucleotides, the CDR3 is TGTGCCAGCAGTTTCAGCCGAGGGGTGGAGACCCAGTACTTC. Residues: CASSFSRGVETQYF.

This clone was seen repeatedly, ten times or more. V gene TRBV7-9 combines with J gene TRBJ2-5; TRBD2 agrees at 9 bases. The length of the CDR3 is 16 residues. V gave up 5 bases and J gave up 1 base; unmatched junction bases: 8. The germline V gene has CDR1 SEHNR and CDR2 FQNEAQ (reference sequence). CDR3 DNA: TGTGCCAGCAGCCGTTCCGCGGGAGGGACCCAAGAGACCCAGTACTTC. This codes for CASSRSAGGTQETQYF. Full variable domain (remainder filled in from reference TRBV7-9 and TRBJ2-5): DTGVSQNPRHKITKRGQNVTFRCDPISEHNRLYWYRQTLGQGPEFLTYFQNEAQLEKSRLLSDRFSAERPKGSFSTLEIQRTEQGDSAMYLCASSRSAGGTQETQYFGPGTRLLVL.

This clone showed up many times. The V gene is TRBV27, the J gene TRBJ2-1, with a tentative D call TRBD2 (6 bases). The V end lost 7 bases, the J end lost 4 bases, and 20 bases lay between the germline ends. From germline, CDR1 is MNHEY and CDR2 SMNVEV (reference sequence). The CDR3 consists of 16 residues. The DNA of the CDR3 is TGTGCCAGCACCAGGAGGGGCGGGATCTTATACAATGAGCAGTTCTTC. Translating it yields CASTRRGGILYNEQFF.

The V call is TRBV28, the J call TRBJ2-6; 8 nucleotides match TRBD1. Trimming took 5 bases from V and 5 from J; bases not matched to a gene: 17. Per the germline V gene, CDR1 is MDHEN and CDR2 is SYDVKM. This CDR3 is 19 amino acids long. CDR3 nucleotide sequence: TGTGCCAGCAGTCCCCTAGGACAGGGAGGCGCGTTGAGGGCCAACGTCCTGACTTTC. This sequence encodes CASSPLGQGGALRANVLTF.

In this sample, this clone turned up a few times. The chain links TRBV7-3 to TRBJ2-5, with 7 bases that match TRBD2. This CDR3 has 16 amino acids. J was trimmed by 1 base and V by 2 bases; bases with no gene match: 7. Germline values: CDR1 SGHTA, CDR2 FQGTGA. CDR3 sequence reads: CASSLLMGGTQETQYF. CDR3 nucleotide sequence: TGTGCCAGCAGCTTACTGATGGGAGGGACCCAAGAGACCCAGTACTTC.

There are a few counts of this clone. The genes are TRBV9 and TRBJ2-1, with D perhaps TRBD1 (5 bases). CDR1 and CDR2 (germline): SGDLS, YYNGEE. V lost 0 bases to trimming and J lost 5 bases, with 9 bases between them. The CDR3 consists of 14 residues. The CDR3 region has the DNA TGTGCCAGCAGCGTAGGTGGGGCGAACAATGAGCAGTTCTTC. Its protein is CASSVGGANNEQFF.

The V call is TRBV7-3, the J call TRBJ2-7; TRBD2 matches at 10 bases. J was trimmed by 0 bases and V by 3 bases; bases with no gene match: 8. The CDR3 totals 17 residues. CDR1 and CDR2 (germline): SGHTA, FQGTGA. In DNA, the CDR3 is TGTGCCAGCAGCTTGGGGACTAGCGAGACCTTCTCCTACGAGCAGTACTTC. Encoded protein: CASSLGTSETFSYEQYF.

At least ten counts were recorded for this clone. The V call is TRBV11-2, the J call TRBJ2-7; D possibly corresponds to TRBD1 (5 bases). Trimming stripped 7 bases from V and 6 bases from J, with 16 bases between. This CDR3 is built from 13 residues. The germline CDR1 and CDR2 sequences are SGHAT and FQNNGV. The CDR3 here is CASTQNPTAEQYF. The CDR3 bases are TGTGCCAGCACCCAAAACCCGACAGCCGAGCAGTACTTC.